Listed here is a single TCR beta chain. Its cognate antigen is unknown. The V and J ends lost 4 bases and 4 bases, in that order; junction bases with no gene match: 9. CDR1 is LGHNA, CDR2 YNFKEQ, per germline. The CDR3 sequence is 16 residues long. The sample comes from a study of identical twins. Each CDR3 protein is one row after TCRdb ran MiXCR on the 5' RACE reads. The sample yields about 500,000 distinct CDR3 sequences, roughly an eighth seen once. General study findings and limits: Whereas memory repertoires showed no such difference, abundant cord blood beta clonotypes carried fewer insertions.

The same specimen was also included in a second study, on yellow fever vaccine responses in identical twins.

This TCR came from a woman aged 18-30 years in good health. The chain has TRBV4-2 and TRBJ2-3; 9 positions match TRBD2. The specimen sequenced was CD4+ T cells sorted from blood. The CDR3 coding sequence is TGTGCCAGCAGCCCCCGAGGACAGCGGGAGGCAGATACGCAGTATTTT. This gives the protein CASSPRGQREADTQYF.